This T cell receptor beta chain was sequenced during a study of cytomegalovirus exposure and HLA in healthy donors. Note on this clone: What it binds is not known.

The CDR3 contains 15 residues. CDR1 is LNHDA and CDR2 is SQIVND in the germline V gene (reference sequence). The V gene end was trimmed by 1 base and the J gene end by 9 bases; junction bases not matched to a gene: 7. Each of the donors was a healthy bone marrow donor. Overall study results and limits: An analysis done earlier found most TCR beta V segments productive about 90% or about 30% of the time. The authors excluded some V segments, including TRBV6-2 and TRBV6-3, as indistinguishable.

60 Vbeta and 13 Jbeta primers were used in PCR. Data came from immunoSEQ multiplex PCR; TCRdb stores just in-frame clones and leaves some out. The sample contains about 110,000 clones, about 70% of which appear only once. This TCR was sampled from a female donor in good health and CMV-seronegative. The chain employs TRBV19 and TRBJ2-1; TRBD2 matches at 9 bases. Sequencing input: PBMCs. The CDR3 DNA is TGTGCCAGTAGTATAGGTCTAGCGGGGAGAGGTGAGCAGTTCTTC. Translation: CASSIGLAGRGEQFF.